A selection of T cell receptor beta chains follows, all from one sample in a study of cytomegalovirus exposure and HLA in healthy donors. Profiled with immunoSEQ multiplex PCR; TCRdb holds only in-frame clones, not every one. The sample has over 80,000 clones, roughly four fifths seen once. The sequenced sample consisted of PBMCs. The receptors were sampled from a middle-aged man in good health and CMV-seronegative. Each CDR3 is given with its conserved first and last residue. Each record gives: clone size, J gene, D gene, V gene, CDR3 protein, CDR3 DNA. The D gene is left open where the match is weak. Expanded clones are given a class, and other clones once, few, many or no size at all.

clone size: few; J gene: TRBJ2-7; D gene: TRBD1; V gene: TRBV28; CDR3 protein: CASSSGTGVHEQYF; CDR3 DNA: TGTGCCAGCAGTTCCGGGACAGGGGTCCACGAGCAGTACTTC
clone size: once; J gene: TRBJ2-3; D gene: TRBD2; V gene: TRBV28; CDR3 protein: CASGRVADTQYF; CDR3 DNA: TGTGCCAGCGGGAGGGTGGCGGATACGCAGTATTTT
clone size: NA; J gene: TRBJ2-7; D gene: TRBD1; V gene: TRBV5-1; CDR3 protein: CASSLADRGPAREQYF; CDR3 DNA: TGCGCCAGCAGCTTGGCCGACAGGGGCCCAGCCCGCGAGCAGTACTTC
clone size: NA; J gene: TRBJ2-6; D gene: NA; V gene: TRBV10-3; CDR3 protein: CAISDWDTQGTGANVLTF; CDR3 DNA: TGTGCCATCAGTGATTGGGACACGCAAGGCACTGGGGCCAACGTCCTGACTTTC
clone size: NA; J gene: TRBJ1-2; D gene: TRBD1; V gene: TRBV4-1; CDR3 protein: CASSPRDRGNYGYTF; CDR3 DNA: TGCGCCAGCAGCCCTAGGGACAGGGGGAACTATGGCTACACCTTC
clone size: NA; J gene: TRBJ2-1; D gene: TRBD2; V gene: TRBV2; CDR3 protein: CASTSAGGPNEQFF; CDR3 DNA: TGTGCCAGCACCTCAGCGGGGGGGCCGAATGAGCAGTTCTTC
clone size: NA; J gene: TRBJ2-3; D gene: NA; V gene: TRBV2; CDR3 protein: CASTEGGTQYF; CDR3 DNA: TGTGCCAGCACAGAGGGAGGTACGCAGTATTTT
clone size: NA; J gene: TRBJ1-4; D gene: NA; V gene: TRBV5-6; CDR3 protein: CASSLDFATNEKLFF; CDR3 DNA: TGTGCCAGCAGCTTGGACTTTGCAACTAATGAAAAACTGTTTTTT
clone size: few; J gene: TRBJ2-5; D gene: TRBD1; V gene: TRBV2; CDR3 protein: CASSWIPGQGRTETQYF; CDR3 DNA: TGTGCCAGCAGTTGGATCCCTGGACAGGGGAGAACGGAGACCCAGTACTTC
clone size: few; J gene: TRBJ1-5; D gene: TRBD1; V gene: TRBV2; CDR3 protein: CASRGRQGASQPQHF; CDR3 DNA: TGTGCCAGCAGGGGGAGACAGGGGGCTAGTCAGCCCCAGCATTTT
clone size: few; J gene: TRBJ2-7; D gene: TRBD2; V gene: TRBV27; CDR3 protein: CASSWTSGTYEQYF; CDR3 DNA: TGTGCCAGCAGTTGGACTAGCGGAACCTACGAGCAGTACTTC
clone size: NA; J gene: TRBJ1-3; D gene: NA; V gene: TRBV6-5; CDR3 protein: CASSYRSSGNTIYF; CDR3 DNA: TGTGCCAGCAGTTACAGGAGCTCTGGAAACACCATATATTTT
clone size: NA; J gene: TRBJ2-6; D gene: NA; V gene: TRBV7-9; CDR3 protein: CASSSLGGLSSGANVLTF; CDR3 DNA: TGTGCCAGCAGCAGCCTTGGAGGTCTGAGCTCTGGGGCCAACGTCCTGACTTTC
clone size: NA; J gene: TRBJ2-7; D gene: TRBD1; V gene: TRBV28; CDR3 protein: CASSPTGQGSYEQYF; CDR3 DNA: TGTGCCAGCAGTCCCACGGGACAGGGGTCCTACGAGCAGTACTTC
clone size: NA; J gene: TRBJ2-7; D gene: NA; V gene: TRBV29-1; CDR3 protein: CSVFGERYEQYF; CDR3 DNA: TGCAGCGTTTTTGGGGAGAGGTACGAGCAGTACTTC
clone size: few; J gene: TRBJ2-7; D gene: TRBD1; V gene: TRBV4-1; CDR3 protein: CASSQDDRDPPYEQYF; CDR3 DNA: TGCGCCAGCAGCCAAGACGACAGGGATCCCCCCTACGAGCAGTACTTC
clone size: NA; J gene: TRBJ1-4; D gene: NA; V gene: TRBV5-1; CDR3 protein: CASSPEPGNKPKKLFF; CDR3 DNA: TGCGCCAGCAGCCCCGAACCGGGGAATAAGCCGAAAAAACTGTTTTTT